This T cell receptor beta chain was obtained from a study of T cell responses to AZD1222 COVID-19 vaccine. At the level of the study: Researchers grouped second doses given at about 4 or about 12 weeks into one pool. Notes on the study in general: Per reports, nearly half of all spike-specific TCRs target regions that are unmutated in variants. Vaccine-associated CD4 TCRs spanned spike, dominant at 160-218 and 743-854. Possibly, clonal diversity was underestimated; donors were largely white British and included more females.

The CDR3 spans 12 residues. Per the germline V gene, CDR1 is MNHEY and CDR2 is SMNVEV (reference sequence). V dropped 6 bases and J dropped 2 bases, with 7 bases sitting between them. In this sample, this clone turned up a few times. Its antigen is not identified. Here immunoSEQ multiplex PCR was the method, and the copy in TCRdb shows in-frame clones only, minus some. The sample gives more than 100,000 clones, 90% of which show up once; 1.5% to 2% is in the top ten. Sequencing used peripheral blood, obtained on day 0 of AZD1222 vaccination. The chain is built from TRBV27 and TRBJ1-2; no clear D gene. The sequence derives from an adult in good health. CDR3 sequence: CASSGLNYGYTF. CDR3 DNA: TGTGCCAGCAGCGGGTTGAACTATGGCTACACCTTC.